This T cell receptor beta chain was retrieved from a study of post-analysis software for immune sequencing data. About the research overall: Disease courses included relapsing-remitting, secondary progressive and progressive-relapsing multiple sclerosis. Points from the study as a whole: Batch-mates among the samples co-clustered strongly by F measure. Controls showed significantly higher normalized Chao1 diversity than did multiple sclerosis patients. Patients had higher frequencies than controls of five TRBV segments, including TRBV5-6, TRBV5-1 and TRBV20-1.

The CDR3 has 14 residues. V was shortened by 6 bases and J by 0 bases, with 12 bases between the two germline ends. The germline V gene has CDR1 DFQATT and CDR2 SNEGSKA (reference sequence). A single count supports this clonotype. Its antigen is unknown. cDNA libraries for TCR beta contained unique molecular identifiers. Once roughly 1 to 11 million T cells were used, hundreds of thousands of cDNA molecules resulted. TCRdb re-analysed the PCR reads in MiXCR, keeping a single row per CDR3 protein. Here the sample spans 650,000 to 850,000 distinct CDR3 sequences, approximately 57% being singletons. The specimen sequenced was blood. The chain is built from TRBV20-1 and TRBJ2-1; D is unclear. The clonotype was recovered from a girl between 5 and 17 years old with multiple sclerosis. As DNA, the CDR3 is TGCAGTGCCTTGAGCGAGAGCTCCTACAATGAGCAGTTCTTC. Translating gives CSALSESSYNEQFF.